Sequencing of this TCR beta chain was carried out in a study of blood T cell repertoires in COVID-19. Overall study context: Specimens from acute and convalescent COVID-19 originated in the United States, Italy and Spain. Sample material is recorded as cDNA or gDNA derived from T cells, B-cell-depleted T cells, or PBMCs.

This CDR3 region has 16 residues. Germline V gene data show CDR1 as ENHRY and CDR2 as SYGVKD. Trimming took 5 bases from V and 4 from J; bases not matched to a gene: 11. Authors' methods: Quantification of nucleated cells was approximated via reference gene primer amplification. TCRdb keeps only in-frame clones here, not all; method: immunoSEQ multiplex PCR. V and J calls and clone size are copied from that table; D and trimming were computed from the DNA. Here the sample spans roughly 36,000 clones, 75% to 90% being singletons. The clonotype was recovered from a man aged 55 to 69 with acute or convalescent COVID-19. The sample was peripheral blood. The chain recombines TRBV10-3 with TRBJ2-5; TRBD1 matches at 9 bases. The DNA for the CDR3 is TGTGCCATCAGTTCTCCGGGACAGGGAGGTGGAGAGACCCAGTACTTC. Translated, it gives CAISSPGQGGGETQYF.